A single sample gave rise to the 18 T cell receptor beta chains below, sequenced in a study of blood T cells in healthy people across ages. A second about 6 to 12 cycle PCR used barcoded and J-beta primers. Using its own MiXCR run on the 5' RACE reads, TCRdb lists one record per CDR3 protein. The table has a few hundred thousand distinct CDR3 sequences, approximately 52% seen once. The sequencing input was blood. These TCRs come from a man between 60 and 70 years old in good health.

This clonotype was observed many times. CDR3: CSVEPSYRGGGYTF. CDR3 DNA: TGCAGCGTTGAACCGTCTTATCGGGGGGGAGGCTACACCTTC. The chain joins TRBV29-1 to TRBJ1-2; D is possibly TRBD1 (5 bases). Germline CDR1 SQVTM, CDR2 ANQGSEA. The CDR3 spans 14 residues. V lost 2 bases to trimming and J lost 8 bases, with 18 bases between them. Based on the CDR3 plus reference TRBV29-1 and TRBJ1-2, the full variable domain is SAVISQKPSRDICQRGTSLTIQCQVDSQVTMMFWYRQQPGQSLTLIATANQGSEATYESGFVIDKFPISRPNLTFSTLTVSNMSPEDSSIYLCSVEPSYRGGGYTFGSGTRLTVV.

The J gene is TRBJ2-7, the V gene TRBV10-3; D is tentatively TRBD1 or TRBD2 (5 bases each). There are 13 residues in the CDR3. The V end was cut by 5 bases, the J end by 7 bases, with 15 bases between. Germline CDR1 ENHRY, CDR2 SYGVKD. In nucleotides, the CDR3 is TGTGCCATCAGTCGACGGGACGAAGCTGAGCAGTACTTC. This translates into CAISRRDEAEQYF.

The CDR3 here is CAISESRWSSFFYEQYF. CDR3 sequence (DNA): TGTGCCATCAGTGAGTCGAGGTGGAGTAGTTTTTTTTACGAGCAGTACTTC. The rearrangement uses TRBV10-3 and TRBJ2-5; D gene uncertain. The end of the DNA fits TRBJ2-7 better, so the J call may be wrong. Germline V gives CDR1 ENHRY, CDR2 SYGVKD. The CDR3 sequence is 17 residues long.

This clonotype was seen only a few times. The J gene is TRBJ2-6, the V gene TRBV27, with D possibly being TRBD1 or TRBD2 (5 bases each). The ends were cut back, 0 bases at V and 0 bases at J, with 15 bases in the middle. Germline loops: CDR1 MNHEY, CDR2 SMNVEV (reference sequence). CDR3 length equals 19 residues. The CDR3, as DNA: TGTGCCAGCAGTTTATCGGGACGGACGGAACCCTCTGGGGCCAACGTCCTGACTTTC. Its translation: CASSLSGRTEPSGANVLTF.

This chain connects TRBV25-1 to TRBJ2-1; 7 bases match TRBD1. Germline V gives CDR1 MGHDK, CDR2 SYGVNS. V gave up 3 bases and J gave up 11 bases; unmatched junction bases: 1. The length of the CDR3 is 11 residues. Here the CDR3 reads CASSETGKQFF. The CDR3 nucleotides are TGTGCCAGCAGTGAGACAGGGAAGCAGTTCTTC.

The chain uses TRBV29-1 and TRBJ1-1, with TRBD1 identical over 12 bases. Germline values: CDR1 SQVTM, CDR2 ANQGSEA. CDR3 length: 14 residues. With 2 bases clipped from V and 7 bases from J, the junction kept 5 bases outside the gene matches. This CDR3 is CSVELGQGAGEAFF. CDR3 in DNA: TGCAGCGTTGAACTGGGACAGGGGGCGGGTGAAGCTTTCTTT.

This chain joins TRBV12-3 or TRBV12-4 and TRBJ2-7; D is undetermined. CDR3 size: 12 residues. V lost 6 bases, J lost 3 bases, and 9 bases lay in between. The CDR3: CASSPNIYEQYF. CDR3 DNA: TGTGCCAGCAGCCCGAACATCTACGAGCAGTACTTC.

On this clonotype: A much larger clone differs from this one at a single base, so this may be a read error. The chain carries TRBV7-9 and TRBJ2-7; 11 bases agree with TRBD2. Per the germline V gene, CDR1 is SEHNR and CDR2 is FQNEAQ (reference sequence). With 3 bases clipped from V and 7 bases from J, the junction kept 8 bases outside the gene matches. The CDR3 spans 15 residues. The CDR3 region has the DNA TGTGCCAGCAGCTTCGCGACTAGCGGGGTCAATGAGCAGTACTTC. Protein: CASSFATSGVNEQYF.

This clonotype was seen a handful of times. The J gene is TRBJ1-5, the V gene TRBV12-3 or TRBV12-4; no definite D call. Trimming cost V 7 bases and J 0 bases, with 10 bases left between them. The CDR3 runs 14 residues. This chain's CDR3 is CASTPGDSNQPQHF. As DNA, the CDR3 is TGTGCCAGCACTCCGGGCGATAGCAATCAGCCCCAGCATTTT.

About this clonotype itself: One junction end disagrees with the germline gene, perhaps due to a read error. The CDR3 is CSARVGYTDMQYF. CDR3 DNA: TGCAGTGCTAGAGTGGGATACACAGATATGCAGTATTTT. The J gene is TRBJ2-3, the V gene TRBV20-1; D is uncertain. Germline V CDR1 and CDR2: DFQATT, SNEGSKA (reference sequence). This CDR3 has 13 residues.

This clonotype has a handful of counts. J is TRBJ2-7 and V is TRBV7-6; 11 bases agree with TRBD2. The CDR3 totals 15 residues. CDR1 and CDR2 from the germline V gene are SGHVS and FNYEAQ. J lost 2 bases, V lost 0 bases, and 0 bases had no gene match. The CDR3 DNA follows: TGTGCCAGCAGCTTAGCGACTAGCGGGGCCTACGAGCAGTACTTC. It specifies CASSLATSGAYEQYF. Full variable domain (outside the CDR3, taken from reference TRBV7-6 and TRBJ2-7): GAGVSQSPRYKVTKRGQDVALRCDPISGHVSLYWYRQALGQGPEFLTYFNYEAQQDKSGLPNDRFSAERPEGSISTLTIQRTEQRDSAMYRCASSLATSGAYEQYFGPGTRLTVT.

This clonotype was recorded a few times. The V call is TRBV28, the J call TRBJ2-7; D is unclear. This CDR3 is built from 12 residues. The germline gives CDR1 MDHEN, CDR2 SYDVKM. V was cut by 7 bases and J by 4 bases, with 11 bases left in between. The CDR3 reads CASTPRSYEQYF. In nucleotides, the CDR3 is TGTGCCAGCACCCCACGGAGTTACGAGCAGTACTTC.

At least ten counts were recorded for this clonotype. The V gene is TRBV5-1, the J gene TRBJ2-1; TRBD1 matches at 9 bases. CDR1 SGHRS and CDR2 YFSETQ come from the germline V gene. With 2 bases clipped from V and 2 bases from J, the junction kept 8 bases outside the gene matches. This CDR3 spans 17 amino acids. CDR3 DNA sequence: TGCGCCAGCAGCTTCTTTGGACAGGGGAGCACCTACAATGAGCAGTTCTTC. Its translation: CASSFFGQGSTYNEQFF. The full variable domain, with the rest looked up from reference TRBV5-1 and TRBJ2-1, is KAGVTQTPRYLIKTRGQQVTLSCSPISGHRSVSWYQQTPGQGLQFLFEYFSETQRNKGNFPGRFSGRQFSNSRSEMNVSTLELGDSALYLCASSFFGQGSTYNEQFFGPGTRLTVL.

V gene TRBV28 combines with J gene TRBJ2-7; the D gene is possibly TRBD1 (5 bases). Germline assignment: CDR1 MDHEN and CDR2 SYDVKM. Trimming shortened V by 5 bases and J by 2 bases, and 7 bases separated the two germline ends. The CDR3 has 12 amino acids. The CDR3 loop reads CASSRQTYEQYF. The CDR3 nucleotides are TGTGCCAGCAGTCGACAGACCTACGAGCAGTACTTC.

The J gene is TRBJ2-1, the V gene TRBV19; D could derive from TRBD1 or TRBD2 (5 bases each). V was shortened by 3 bases and J by 8 bases, with 17 bases between the two germline ends. From germline, CDR1 is LNHDA and CDR2 SQIVND (reference sequence). The CDR3 extends over 15 amino acids. CDR3 coding DNA: TGTGCCAGTAGTATTTCCGGGGCCGCGGCGGATGAGCAGTTCTTC. It encodes CASSISGAAADEQFF. Variable domain in full (rest from reference TRBV19 and TRBJ2-1): DGGITQSPKYLFRKEGQNVTLSCEQNLNHDAMYWYRQDPGQGLRLIYYSQIVNDFQKGDIAEGYSVSREKKESFPLTVTSAQKNPTAFYLCASSISGAAADEQFFGPGTRLTVL.

The sample holds one count of this clonotype. It may be a read error: a sequence one base away is much more abundant. V and J are TRBV4-3 and TRBJ2-1; 10 positions match TRBD2. Germline loops: CDR1 LGHNA, CDR2 YSLEER. This CDR3 is built from 16 residues. CDR3 DNA: TGCGCCGGCAGCCAAGGATTAGCGGGAGGCCGCAATGAGCAGTTCTTC. Residues: CAGSQGLAGGRNEQFF.

This chain uses TRBV6-4 with TRBJ2-1; D is perhaps TRBD1 or TRBD2 (6 bases each). The CDR3 has 14 amino acids. Germline CDR1 is MRHNA and CDR2 is SNTAGT. The ends were cut back, 4 bases at V and 8 bases at J, with 15 bases in the middle. In nucleotides, the CDR3 is TGTGCCAGCAGTGTGGAAGGGGGGTTGGATGAGCAGTTCTTC. Amino acid sequence: CASSVEGGLDEQFF.

This rearrangement joins TRBV10-3 to TRBJ2-7; the D is unclear. The V gene's germline CDR1 is ENHRY and CDR2 SYGVKD. V lost 6 bases and J lost 10, with 19 bases in between. The CDR3 runs to 13 residues. The DNA for the CDR3 is TGTGCCATCAGCGCCGTGGGCCAAGAGACTCAGTACTTC. Residues: CAISAVGQETQYF.